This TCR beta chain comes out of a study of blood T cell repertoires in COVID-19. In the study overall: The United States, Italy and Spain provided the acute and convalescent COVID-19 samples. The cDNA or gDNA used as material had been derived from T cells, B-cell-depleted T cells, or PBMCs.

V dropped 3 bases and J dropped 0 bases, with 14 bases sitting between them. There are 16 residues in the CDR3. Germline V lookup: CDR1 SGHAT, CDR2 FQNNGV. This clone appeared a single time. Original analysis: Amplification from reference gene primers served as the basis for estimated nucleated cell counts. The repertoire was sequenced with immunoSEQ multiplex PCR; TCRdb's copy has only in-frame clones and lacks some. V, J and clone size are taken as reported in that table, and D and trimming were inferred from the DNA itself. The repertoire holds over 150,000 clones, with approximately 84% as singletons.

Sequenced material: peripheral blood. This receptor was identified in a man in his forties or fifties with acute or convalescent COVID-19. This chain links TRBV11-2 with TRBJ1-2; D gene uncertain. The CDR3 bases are TGTGCCAGCAGCTTGACAACCGGATCATCTAACTATGGCTACACCTTC. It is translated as CASSLTTGSSNYGYTF.